This T cell receptor (beta chain) is drawn from a study of vaccination and CD4 T cells after COVID-19. Looking at the study overall: For each participant, vaccination comprised two doses of either the BNT162b2 or the mRNA-1273 vaccine.

Treatment specified: roughly 10-day PBMC culture with coronavirus spike peptide pools or control peptides (ViraFEST assay). The unexposed donor provided CD4+ T cells, which were taken before the COVID-19 pandemic (2011-2018). Cultured CD4+ T cells had their DNA profiled by the Oncomine TCR Beta short-read assay. Someone extracted genomic DNA from cultured CD4+ T cells. Via MiXCR, TCRdb re-called the PCR reads, giving one row per CDR3 protein. The sample shows more than 7,000 distinct CDR3 sequences, 28% of them seen only once. Notes on this clonotype: Its antigen is as yet unknown.

The sample was CD4+ T cells from blood, cultured in vitro. The clonotype comes from a human donor in good health.

The CDR3 DNA reads TGTGCCAGCAGCCCCGGGTGGTACGAGCAGTACTTC. This codes for CASSPGWYEQYF. This chain uses TRBV7-6 with TRBJ2-7; D is ambiguous. Trimming stripped 5 bases from V and 4 bases from J, with 9 bases between. CDR1 and CDR2 from the germline V gene are SGHVS and FNYEAQ. The CDR3 covers 12 residues.